This TCR beta chain derives from a study of blood T cell repertoires in COVID-19. Overall study context: There were acute and convalescent COVID-19 samples, and they came from the United States, Italy and Spain. The analysed material was cDNA or gDNA that came from T cells, B-cell-depleted T cells, or PBMCs.

Original data processing: Amplification with reference gene primers provided the estimates of nucleated cell counts. Assay used: immunoSEQ multiplex PCR; TCRdb lists only in-frame clones, some missing. V and J calls and clone size come straight from that table; D and trimming were deduced from the DNA. The sample carries 150,000 to 180,000 clones, approximately 80% recorded once. V was pared by 4 bases and J by 3 bases, with 7 bases between. CDR3 length: 13 residues. The germline CDR1 and CDR2 sequences are SGHKS and YYEKEE (reference sequence). The sequenced material came from peripheral blood. The source is a woman aged 60-70 years with acute or convalescent COVID-19. The genes are TRBV5-5 and TRBJ2-2; D remains ambiguous. The CDR3 DNA is TGTGCCAGCAGCCTCCTTTACACCGGGGAGCTGTTTTTT. Residues: CASSLLYTGELFF.